The 12 T cell receptor beta chains given below trace back to one sample, sequenced in a study of T cells in Graves' hyperthyroidism and ophthalmopathy. Amplified regions were TCR beta CDR3 sequences from RNA transcripts. Carried out on the TCR CDR3, a first-round RT-PCR used the HTBI primer set. MiXCR, run by TCRdb on the multiplex PCR reads, gives a single entry per CDR3 protein. The repertoire includes roughly 380,000 distinct CDR3 sequences, about a fifth of them detected once, and around 3.6% sits in the top ten. Sequenced: blood. Receptor source: a woman between 18 and 29 years old with Graves' hyperthyroidism.

This clonotype was detected many times. The genes are TRBV5-1 and TRBJ1-1; 7 bases are shared with TRBD1. The CDR3 totals 16 residues. The V gene's germline CDR1 is SGHRS and CDR2 YFSETQ. The junction had 11 bases not matched to a gene; V was cut back by 3 bases and J by 3 bases. CDR3 in DNA: TGCGCCAGCAGCTACGGGACAGCCTCTAGATACACTGAAGCTTTCTTT. Translation: CASSYGTASRYTEAFF.

This clonotype has a handful of counts. Its ends do not fully match the called genes, so a read error is possible. V gene TRBV4-1 combines with J gene TRBJ2-2; D possibly corresponds to TRBD2 (7 bases). The length of the CDR3 is 18 residues. CDR1 MGHRA and CDR2 YSYEKL come from the germline V gene. The CDR3 DNA follows: TGCGCCAGTAGCCACCGGGACTACAGGGTAGATGACACCGGGGAGCTGTTTTTT. Encoded protein: CASSHRDYRVDDTGELFF.

This clonotype was counted many times. The chain recombines TRBV28 with TRBJ1-2; D is perhaps TRBD1 (5 bases). Germline assignment: CDR1 MDHEN and CDR2 SYDVKM. V was clipped by 8 bases and J by 4 bases, with 14 bases between them. The CDR3 consists of 13 residues. In DNA, the CDR3 is TGTGCCAGCCTGGGGGGTGTCCCCTATGGCTACACCTTC. This gives the protein CASLGGVPYGYTF.

This clonotype appeared many times. The gene calls are TRBV6-1 and TRBJ1-1; TRBD1 agrees at 7 bases. Germline V gives CDR1 MNHNS, CDR2 SASEGT. V lost 10 bases, J lost 11 bases, and 7 bases stayed unmatched. The length of the CDR3 is 10 residues. The CDR3 spells CATQTGQAFF. The CDR3 bases are TGTGCCACCCAGACAGGGCAGGCTTTCTTT.

The table lists this clonotype with many counts. The rearrangement joins TRBV20-1 to TRBJ2-7, with a tentative D call TRBD2 (5 bases). Trimming left V 1 base short and J 5 bases short, with 12 bases between. The V gene's germline CDR1 is DFQATT and CDR2 SNEGSKA (reference sequence). CDR3 length equals 13 residues. The CDR3: CSARGEILHEQYF. As DNA, the CDR3 is TGCAGTGCTAGAGGGGAGATCCTCCACGAGCAGTACTTC.

This clonotype was seen repeatedly, ten times or more. The V gene is TRBV7-3, the J gene TRBJ2-5, with 7 bases lining up with TRBD2. V was pared by 5 bases and J by 4 bases, with 7 bases of the junction left unmatched. The CDR3 length is 14 residues. The V gene's germline CDR1 is SGHTA and CDR2 FQGTGA. DNA of the CDR3: TGTGCCAGCAGCGCTGGGGGGGTTTCAGAGACCCAGTACTTC. It encodes CASSAGGVSETQYF.

V usage is TRBV12-5 and J usage is TRBJ2-2; 8 bases are a match to TRBD1. The CDR3 totals 14 residues. The germline V gene encodes CDR1 LGHNT and CDR2 FRNRAP. V lost 2 bases and J lost 6; bases outside the gene matches: 2. CDR3 nucleotides: TGTGCTAGTGGTTTGACACAGGGGGCCGGGGAGCTGTTTTTT. Encoded protein: CASGLTQGAGELFF.

With respect to this clonotype: This clone may be a read error of a much larger clone one base away. This chain connects TRBV28 to TRBJ1-5; 7 nucleotides align to TRBD1. The V segment lost 6 bases and the J segment 2 bases; nucleotides outside the gene matches: 7. Per the germline V gene, CDR1 is MDHEN and CDR2 is SYDVKM. This CDR3 is 15 amino acids long. The CDR3 DNA sequence: TGTGCCAGCAGCCCGTACAGGGGCTGCAATCAGCCCCAGCATTTT. Translating gives CASSPYRGCNQPQHF.

As for this clonotype: Germline is not matched at one junction end, which may reflect a read error. V and J are TRBV5-1 and TRBJ1-1, with D possibly being TRBD1 (6 bases). Germline V CDR1 and CDR2: SGHRS, YFSETQ. The CDR3 has 18 amino acids. The DNA for the CDR3 is TGCGCCAGCATCTTGGCCTATGGGGGACAAGTGATGAACACTGAAGCTTTCTTT. It translates to CASILAYGGQVMNTEAFF. Complete variable domain (other parts from reference TRBV5-1 and TRBJ1-1): KAGVTQTPRYLIKTRGQQVTLSCSPISGHRSVSWYQQTPGQGLQFLFEYFSETQRNKGNFPGRFSGRQFSNSRSEMNVSTLELGDSALYLCASILAYGGQVMNTEAFFGQGTRLTVV.

Many counts were recorded for this clonotype. The chain links TRBV12-3 or TRBV12-4 to TRBJ2-5; TRBD1 is a possible D gene (5 bases). The CDR3 covers 14 residues. Trimming took 6 bases from V and 1 from J, leaving 12 bases between them. Here the CDR3 DNA reads TGTGCCAGCAGCTGGAGACAGATCCAAGAGACCCAGTACTTC. Amino acid sequence: CASSWRQIQETQYF.

This clonotype was seen ten or more times. The chain has TRBV2 and TRBJ2-7; no clear D. V was shortened by 0 bases and J by 2 bases, with 5 bases between the two germline ends. CDR3 length equals 13 residues. Germline lookup yields CDR1 SNHLY and CDR2 FYNNEI. The CDR3: CASSEAWTYEQYF. In nucleotides, the CDR3 is TGTGCCAGCAGTGAAGCGTGGACCTACGAGCAGTACTTC. Together with reference TRBV2 and TRBJ2-7, the CDR3 gives the full variable domain: EPEVTQTPSHQVTQMGQEVILRCVPISNHLYFYWYRQILGQKVEFLVSFYNNEISEKSEIFDDQFSVERPDGSNFTLKIRSTKLEDSAMYFCASSEAWTYEQYFGPGTRLTVT.

This clonotype occurred many times. J is TRBJ2-7 and V is TRBV29-1, with D hard to call. CDR3 size: 14 residues. V lost 5 bases and J 1 base, leaving 15 bases between the germline ends. Germline CDR1 reads SQVTM; CDR2 reads ANQGSEA. The CDR3 here is CSVLTRVQSYEQYF. The DNA for the CDR3 is TGCAGCGTTCTTACAAGGGTCCAATCCTACGAGCAGTACTTC.